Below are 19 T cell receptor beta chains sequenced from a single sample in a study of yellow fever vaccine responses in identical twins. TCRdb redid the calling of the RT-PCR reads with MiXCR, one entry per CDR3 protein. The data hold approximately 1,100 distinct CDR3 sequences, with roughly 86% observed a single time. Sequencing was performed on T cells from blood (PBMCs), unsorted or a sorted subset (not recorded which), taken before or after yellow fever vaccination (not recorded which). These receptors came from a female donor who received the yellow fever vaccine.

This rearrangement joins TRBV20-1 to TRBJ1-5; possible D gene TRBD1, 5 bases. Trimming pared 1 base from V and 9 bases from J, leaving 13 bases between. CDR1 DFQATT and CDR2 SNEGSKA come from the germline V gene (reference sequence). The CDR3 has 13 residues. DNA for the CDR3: TGCAGTGCTAGAGGGGGCGTACAGAGGCCCCAGCATTTT. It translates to CSARGGVQRPQHF.

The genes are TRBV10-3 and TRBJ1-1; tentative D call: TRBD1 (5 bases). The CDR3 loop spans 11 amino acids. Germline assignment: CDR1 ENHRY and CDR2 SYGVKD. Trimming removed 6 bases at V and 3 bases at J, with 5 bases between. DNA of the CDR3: TGTGCCATCAGCAGGGACACTGAAGCTTTCTTT. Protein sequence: CAISRDTEAFF.

As DNA, the CDR3 is TGCGCCAGCAGTCAGTCCCTACCTGACTATGGCTACACCTTC. Protein: CASSQSLPDYGYTF. The chain links TRBV23-1 to TRBJ1-2; D is unclear. TRBV23-1 is treated as an ORF (open reading frame) with a function not yet certain. V shed 3 bases and J shed 3 bases, with 11 bases lying between them. CDR3 length equals 14 residues.

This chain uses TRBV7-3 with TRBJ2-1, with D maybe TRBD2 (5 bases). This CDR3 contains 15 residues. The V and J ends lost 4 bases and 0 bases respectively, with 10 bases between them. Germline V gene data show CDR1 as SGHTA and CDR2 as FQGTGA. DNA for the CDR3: TGTGCCAGCAGCTCCCAAAGCGGCTCCTACAATGAGCAGTTCTTC. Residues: CASSSQSGSYNEQFF.

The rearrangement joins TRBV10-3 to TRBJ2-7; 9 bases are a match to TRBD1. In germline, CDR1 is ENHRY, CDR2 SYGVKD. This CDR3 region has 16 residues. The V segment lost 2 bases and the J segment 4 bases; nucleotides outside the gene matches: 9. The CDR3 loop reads CAISETGTGIDYEQYF. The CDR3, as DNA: TGTGCCATCAGTGAGACCGGGACAGGGATTGATTACGAGCAGTACTTC.

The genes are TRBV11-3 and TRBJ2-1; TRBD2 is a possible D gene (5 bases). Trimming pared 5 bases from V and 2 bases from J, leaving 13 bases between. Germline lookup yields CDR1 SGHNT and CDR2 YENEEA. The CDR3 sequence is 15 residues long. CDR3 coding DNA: TGTGCCAGCAGCCTGACCACCGGGACCTACAATGAGCAGTTCTTC. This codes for CASSLTTGTYNEQFF.

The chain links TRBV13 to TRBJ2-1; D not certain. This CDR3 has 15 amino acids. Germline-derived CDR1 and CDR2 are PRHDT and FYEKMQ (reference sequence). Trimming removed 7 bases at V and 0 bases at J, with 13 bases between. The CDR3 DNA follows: TGTGCCAGCAAGTCTCAGCCGAGCTCCTACAATGAGCAGTTCTTC. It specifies CASKSQPSSYNEQFF.

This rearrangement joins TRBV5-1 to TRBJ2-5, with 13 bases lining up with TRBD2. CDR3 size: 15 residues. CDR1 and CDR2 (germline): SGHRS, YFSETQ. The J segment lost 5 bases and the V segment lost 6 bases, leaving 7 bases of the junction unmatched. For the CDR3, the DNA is TGCGCCAGCAACCCACTAGCGGGAGGGGTGGAGACCCAGTACTTC. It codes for CASNPLAGGVETQYF.

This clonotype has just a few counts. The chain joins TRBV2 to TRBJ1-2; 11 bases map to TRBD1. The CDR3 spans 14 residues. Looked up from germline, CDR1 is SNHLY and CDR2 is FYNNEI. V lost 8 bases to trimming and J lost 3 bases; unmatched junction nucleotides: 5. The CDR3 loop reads CASRTGGADYGYTF. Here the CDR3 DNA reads TGTGCCAGCCGGACAGGGGGCGCGGACTATGGCTACACCTTC.

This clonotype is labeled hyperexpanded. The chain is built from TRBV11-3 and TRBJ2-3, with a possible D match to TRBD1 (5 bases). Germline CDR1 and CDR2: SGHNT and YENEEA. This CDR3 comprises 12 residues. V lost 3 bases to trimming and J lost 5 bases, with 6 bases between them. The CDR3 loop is CASSLQGDTQYF. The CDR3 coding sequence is TGTGCCAGCAGCTTGCAGGGAGATACGCAGTATTTT.

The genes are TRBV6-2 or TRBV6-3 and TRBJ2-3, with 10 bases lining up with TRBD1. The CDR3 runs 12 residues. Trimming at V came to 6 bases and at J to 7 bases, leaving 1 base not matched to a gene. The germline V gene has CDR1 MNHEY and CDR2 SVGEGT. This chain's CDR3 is CASRGQGYTQYF. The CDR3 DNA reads TGTGCCAGCAGGGGACAGGGGTATACGCAGTATTTT.

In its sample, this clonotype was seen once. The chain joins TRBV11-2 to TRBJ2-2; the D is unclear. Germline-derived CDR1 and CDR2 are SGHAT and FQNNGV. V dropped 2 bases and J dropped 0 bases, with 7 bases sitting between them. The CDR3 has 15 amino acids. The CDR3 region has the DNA TGTGCCAGCAGCTTAAGGGTCCCGAACACCGGGGAGCTGTTTTTT. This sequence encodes CASSLRVPNTGELFF.

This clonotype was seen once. CDR3 sequence: CASSSTSGRAINTGELFF. The CDR3 nucleotides read TGTGCCAGCAGTTCAACTAGCGGGAGGGCCATTAACACCGGGGAGCTGTTTTTT. V is TRBV27 and J is TRBJ2-2; 13 bases are a match to TRBD2. This CDR3 has 18 residues. V trimming: 4 bases; J trimming: 2 bases; junction bases outside the gene matches: 7. CDR1 is MNHEY and CDR2 is SMNVEV in the germline V gene (reference sequence).

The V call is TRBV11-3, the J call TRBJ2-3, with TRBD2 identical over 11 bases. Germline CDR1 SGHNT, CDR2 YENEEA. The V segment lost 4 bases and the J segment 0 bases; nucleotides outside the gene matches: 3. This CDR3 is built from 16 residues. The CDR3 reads CASSSGTSGSTDTQYF. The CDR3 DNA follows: TGTGCCAGCAGCTCAGGGACTAGCGGTAGCACAGATACGCAGTATTTT.

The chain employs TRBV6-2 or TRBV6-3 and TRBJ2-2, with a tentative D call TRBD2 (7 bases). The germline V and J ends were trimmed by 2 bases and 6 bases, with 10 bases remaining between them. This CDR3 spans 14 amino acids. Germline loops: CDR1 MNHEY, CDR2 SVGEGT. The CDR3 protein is CASSYAGAAGELFF. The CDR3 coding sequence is TGTGCCAGCAGTTACGCGGGGGCAGCCGGGGAGCTGTTTTTT.

The CDR3 here is CASSQDSRTVLAKNIQYF. The DNA of the CDR3 is TGTGCCAGCAGCCAAGATTCTCGGACAGTCCTAGCCAAAAACATTCAGTACTTC. The chain links TRBV4-2 to TRBJ2-4; possibly TRBD1 for D (6 bases). The CDR3 extends over 18 amino acids. V lost 0 bases to trimming and J lost 0 bases, with 15 bases between them. The V gene's germline CDR1 is LGHNA and CDR2 YNFKEQ.

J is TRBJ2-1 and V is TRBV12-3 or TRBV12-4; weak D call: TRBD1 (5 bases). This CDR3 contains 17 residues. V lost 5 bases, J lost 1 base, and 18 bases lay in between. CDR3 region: CASSPHSQVLSYNEQFF. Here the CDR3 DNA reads TGTGCCAGCAGTCCCCATTCACAGGTCTTGTCCTACAATGAGCAGTTCTTC.

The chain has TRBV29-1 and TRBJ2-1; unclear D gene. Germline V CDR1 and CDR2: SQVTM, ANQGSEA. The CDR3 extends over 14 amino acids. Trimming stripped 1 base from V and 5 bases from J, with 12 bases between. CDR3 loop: CSVEGTSIHNEQFF. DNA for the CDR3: TGCAGCGTTGAAGGGACGAGCATCCACAATGAGCAGTTCTTC.

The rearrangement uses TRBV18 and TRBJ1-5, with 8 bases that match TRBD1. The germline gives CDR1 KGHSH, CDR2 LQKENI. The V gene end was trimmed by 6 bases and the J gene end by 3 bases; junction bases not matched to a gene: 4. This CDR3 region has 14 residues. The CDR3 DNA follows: TGTGCCAGCTCGCGGACAGGGCTCAATCAGCCCCAGCATTTT. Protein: CASSRTGLNQPQHF.